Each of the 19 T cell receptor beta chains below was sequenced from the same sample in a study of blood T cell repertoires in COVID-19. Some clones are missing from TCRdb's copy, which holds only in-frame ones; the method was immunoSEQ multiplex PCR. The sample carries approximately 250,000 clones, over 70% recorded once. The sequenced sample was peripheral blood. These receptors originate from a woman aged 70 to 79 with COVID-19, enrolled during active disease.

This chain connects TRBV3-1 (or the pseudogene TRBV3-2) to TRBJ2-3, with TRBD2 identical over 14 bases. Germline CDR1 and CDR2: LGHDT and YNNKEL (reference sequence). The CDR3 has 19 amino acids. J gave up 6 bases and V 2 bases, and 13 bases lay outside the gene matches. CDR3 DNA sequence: TGTGCCAGCAGCCAAATCTTTCCCAGACTAGCGGGAGGGGCGGATACGCAGTATTTT. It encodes CASSQIFPRLAGGADTQYF.

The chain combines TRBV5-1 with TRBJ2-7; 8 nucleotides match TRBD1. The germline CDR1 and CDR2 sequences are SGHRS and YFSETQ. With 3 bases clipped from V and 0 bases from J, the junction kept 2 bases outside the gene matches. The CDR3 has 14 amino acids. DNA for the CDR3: TGCGCCAGCAGCTCTACAGGGGGCTCCTACGAGCAGTACTTC. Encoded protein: CASSSTGGSYEQYF.

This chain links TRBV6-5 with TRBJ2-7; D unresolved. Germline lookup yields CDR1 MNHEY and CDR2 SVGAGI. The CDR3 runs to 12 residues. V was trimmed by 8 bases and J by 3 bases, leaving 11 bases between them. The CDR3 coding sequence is TGTGCCAGCCAGGCCACCGTCTACGAGCAGTACTTC. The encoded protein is CASQATVYEQYF.

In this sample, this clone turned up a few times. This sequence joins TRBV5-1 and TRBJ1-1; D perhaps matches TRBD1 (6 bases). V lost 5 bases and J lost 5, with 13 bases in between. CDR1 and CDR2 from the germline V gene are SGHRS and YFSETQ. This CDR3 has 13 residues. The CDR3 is CASRTQGWTEAFF. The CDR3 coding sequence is TGCGCCAGCAGGACTCAGGGGTGGACTGAAGCTTTCTTT. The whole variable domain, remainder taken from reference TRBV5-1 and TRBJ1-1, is KAGVTQTPRYLIKTRGQQVTLSCSPISGHRSVSWYQQTPGQGLQFLFEYFSETQRNKGNFPGRFSGRQFSNSRSEMNVSTLELGDSALYLCASRTQGWTEAFFGQGTRLTVV.

The CDR3 coding sequence is TGTGCCAGCAGCTTAGGCCCAGGGCAGATAGCCAAAAACATTCAGTACTTC. Its translation: CASSLGPGQIAKNIQYF. The chain is built from TRBV7-9 and TRBJ2-4; TRBD1 might be the D (5 bases). CDR3 length equals 17 residues. Trimming removed 1 base from V and 0 bases from J, with 13 bases in between. Germline values: CDR1 SEHNR, CDR2 FQNEAQ (reference sequence).

CDR3 sequence reads: CASMGQGAHQPQHF. Written as DNA, the CDR3 is TGTGCCAGCATGGGACAGGGGGCCCATCAGCCCCAGCATTTT. The J gene is TRBJ1-5, the V gene TRBV27, with 12 bases identical to TRBD1. Trimming took 7 bases from V and 5 from J; bases not matched to a gene: 3. CDR1 is MNHEY, CDR2 SMNVEV, per germline (reference sequence). CDR3 length equals 14 residues.

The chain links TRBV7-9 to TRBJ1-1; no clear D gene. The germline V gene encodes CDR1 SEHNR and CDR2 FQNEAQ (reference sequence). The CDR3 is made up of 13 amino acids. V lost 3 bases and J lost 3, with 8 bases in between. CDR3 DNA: TGTGCCAGCAGCTTGCACAGAGACACTGAAGCTTTCTTT. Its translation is CASSLHRDTEAFF.

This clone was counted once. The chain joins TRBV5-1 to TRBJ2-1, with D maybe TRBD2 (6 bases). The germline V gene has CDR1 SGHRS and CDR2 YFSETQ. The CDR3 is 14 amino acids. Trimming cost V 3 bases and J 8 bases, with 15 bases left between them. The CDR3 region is CASSWGTPGDEQFF. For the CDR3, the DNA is TGCGCCAGCAGCTGGGGGACTCCCGGGGATGAGCAGTTCTTC.

The CDR3 protein is CASSRTGFPYEQYF. CDR3 bases: TGTGCCAGCAGCCGTACAGGGTTCCCCTACGAGCAGTACTTC. This chain uses TRBV5-6 with TRBJ2-7, with D tentatively TRBD1 (6 bases). Germline CDR1 SGHDT, CDR2 YYEEEE. The ends were cut back, 4 bases at V and 2 bases at J, with 13 bases in the middle. The CDR3 totals 14 residues.

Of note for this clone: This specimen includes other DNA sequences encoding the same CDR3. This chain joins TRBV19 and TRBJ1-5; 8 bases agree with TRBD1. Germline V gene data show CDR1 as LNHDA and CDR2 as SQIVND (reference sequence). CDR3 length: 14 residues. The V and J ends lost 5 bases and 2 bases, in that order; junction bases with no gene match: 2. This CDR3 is CASSLGQGNQPQHF. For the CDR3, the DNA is TGTGCCAGTAGTCTGGGACAGGGCAATCAGCCCCAGCATTTT.

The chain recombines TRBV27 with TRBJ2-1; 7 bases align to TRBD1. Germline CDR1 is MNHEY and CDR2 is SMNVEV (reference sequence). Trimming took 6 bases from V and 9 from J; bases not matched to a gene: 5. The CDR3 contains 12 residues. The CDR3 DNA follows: TGTGCCAGCAGGACAGGGCAGGTTGAGCAGTTCTTC. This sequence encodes CASRTGQVEQFF.

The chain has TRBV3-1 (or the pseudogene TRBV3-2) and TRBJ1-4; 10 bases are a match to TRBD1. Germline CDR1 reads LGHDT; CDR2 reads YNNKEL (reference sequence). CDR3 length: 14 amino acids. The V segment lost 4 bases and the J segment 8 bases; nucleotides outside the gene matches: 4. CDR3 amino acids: CASSRGQGGEKLFF. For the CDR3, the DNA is TGTGCCAGCAGCCGAGGACAGGGGGGAGAAAAACTGTTTTTT.

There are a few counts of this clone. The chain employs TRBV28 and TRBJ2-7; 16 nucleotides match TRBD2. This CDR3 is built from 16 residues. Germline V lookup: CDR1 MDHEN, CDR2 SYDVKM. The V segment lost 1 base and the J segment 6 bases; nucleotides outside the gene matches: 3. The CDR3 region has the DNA TGTGCCAGCAGTTTATCGGGACTAGCGGGAGGGTTCGAGCAGTACTTC. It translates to CASSLSGLAGGFEQYF.

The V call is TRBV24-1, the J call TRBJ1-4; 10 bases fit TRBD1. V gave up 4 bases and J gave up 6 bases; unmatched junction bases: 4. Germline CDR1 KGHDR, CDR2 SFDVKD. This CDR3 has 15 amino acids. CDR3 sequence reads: CATSDTGQGHEKLFF. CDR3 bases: TGTGCCACCAGTGACACGGGACAGGGGCATGAAAAACTGTTTTTT.

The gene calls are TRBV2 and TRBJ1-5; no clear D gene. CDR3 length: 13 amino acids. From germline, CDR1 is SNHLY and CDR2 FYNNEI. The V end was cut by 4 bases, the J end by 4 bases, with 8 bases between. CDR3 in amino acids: CASSGQENQPQHF. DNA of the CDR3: TGTGCCAGCAGTGGGCAGGAAAATCAGCCCCAGCATTTT.

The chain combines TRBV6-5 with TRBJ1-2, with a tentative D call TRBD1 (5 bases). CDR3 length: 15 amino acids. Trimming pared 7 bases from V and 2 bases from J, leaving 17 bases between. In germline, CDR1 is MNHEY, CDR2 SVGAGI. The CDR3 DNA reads TGTGCCAGCACCCGGCAGGAGGGGTCCAACTATGGCTACACCTTC. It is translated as CASTRQEGSNYGYTF.

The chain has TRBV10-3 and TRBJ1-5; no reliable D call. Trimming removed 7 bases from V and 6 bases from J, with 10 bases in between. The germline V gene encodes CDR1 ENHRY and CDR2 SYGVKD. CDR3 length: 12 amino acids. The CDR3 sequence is CAIMGEGQPQHF. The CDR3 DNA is TGTGCCATCATGGGAGAGGGTCAGCCCCAGCATTTT.

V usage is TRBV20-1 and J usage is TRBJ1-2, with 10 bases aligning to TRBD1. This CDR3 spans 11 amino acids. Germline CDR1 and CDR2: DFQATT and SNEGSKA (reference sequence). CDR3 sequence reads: CRSGTGDGYTF. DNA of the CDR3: TGCAGATCCGGGACAGGGGATGGCTACACCTTC.

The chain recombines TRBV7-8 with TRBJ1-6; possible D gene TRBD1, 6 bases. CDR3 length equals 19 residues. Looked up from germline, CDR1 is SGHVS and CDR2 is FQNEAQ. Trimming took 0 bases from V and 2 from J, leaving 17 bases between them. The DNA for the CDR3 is TGTGCCAGCAGCTTAGCGAGGTTCCAGGGGACAACCTATAATTCACCCCTCCACTTT. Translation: CASSLARFQGTTYNSPLHF.